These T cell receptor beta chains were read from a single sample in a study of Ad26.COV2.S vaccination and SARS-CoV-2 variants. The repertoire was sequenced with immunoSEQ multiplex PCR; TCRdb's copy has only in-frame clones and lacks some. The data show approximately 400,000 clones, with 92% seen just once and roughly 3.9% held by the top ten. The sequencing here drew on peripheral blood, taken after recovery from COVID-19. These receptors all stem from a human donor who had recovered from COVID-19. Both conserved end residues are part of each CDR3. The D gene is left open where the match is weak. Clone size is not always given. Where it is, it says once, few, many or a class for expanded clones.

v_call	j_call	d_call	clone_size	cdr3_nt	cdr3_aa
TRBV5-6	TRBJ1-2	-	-	TGTGCCAGCAGCTTGGACCGGGGCTACACCTTC	CASSLDRGYTF
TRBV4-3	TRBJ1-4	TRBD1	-	TGCGCCAGCAGCCCGTGGGACAGGGGGGAAGAAAAACTGTTTTTT	CASSPWDRGEEKLFF
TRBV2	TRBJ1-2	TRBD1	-	TGTGCCAGCCAACCGGGACAGCCCTATTATGGCTACACCTTC	CASQPGQPYYGYTF
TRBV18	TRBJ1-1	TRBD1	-	TGTGCCAGCTCACCAAAACAGGGGACTGAAGCTTTCTTT	CASSPKQGTEAFF
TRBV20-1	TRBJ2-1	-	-	TGCAGTGCTAGTCCACCCCCAGGATACAATGAGCAGTTCTTC	CSASPPPGYNEQFF
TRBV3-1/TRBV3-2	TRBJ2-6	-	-	TGTGCCAACCCTCACCCTAGACGGACCTCTGGGGCCAACGTCCTGACTTTC	CANPHPRRTSGANVLTF
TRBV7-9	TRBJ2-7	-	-	TGTGCCAGCAGCAGGGGTGGGACTTTAAAGGGGCAGCACGAGCAGTACTTC	CASSRGGTLKGQHEQYF
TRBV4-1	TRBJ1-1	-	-	TGCGCCAGCAGCCAAGGGGGGATCACTGAAGCTTTCTTT	CASSQGGITEAFF
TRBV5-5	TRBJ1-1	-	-	TGTGCCAGCAGCCGGGACCTAGGGTACACTGAAGCTTTCTTT	CASSRDLGYTEAFF
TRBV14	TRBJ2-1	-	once	TGTGCCAGCAGCCACCTTCAAGGCAGGCTCGATGAGCAGTTCTTC	CASSHLQGRLDEQFF
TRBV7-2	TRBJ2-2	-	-	TGTGCCAGCAGCTTAGGCAGCACCGGGGAGCTGTTTTTT	CASSLGSTGELFF
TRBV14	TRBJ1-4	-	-	TGTGCCAGCAGCCAAGATCAAGGGGAAAAACTGTTTTTT	CASSQDQGEKLFF
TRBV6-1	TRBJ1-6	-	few	TGTGCCAGCGGGGAGCTGCATTCACCCCTCCACTTT	CASGELHSPLHF
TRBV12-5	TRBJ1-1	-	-	TGTGCTAGTGGTTTGGGGCTCGACGTCGGAATTCCCGACACTGAAGCTTTCTTT	CASGLGLDVGIPDTEAFF
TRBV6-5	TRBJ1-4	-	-	TGTGCCAGCAGGCAGGGGCGGGCTAATGAAAAACTGTTTTTT	CASRQGRANEKLFF